This T cell receptor (beta chain) appears in the sequencing data of a study of T cell clones after liver transplantation. Study-wide background: Timepoints were pre-transplant, pre-withdrawal, and after withdrawal was completed or failed.

Produced via immunoSEQ multiplex PCR; TCRdb's table is partial and in-frame only. The data contain tens of thousands of clones, approximately 70% of them seen just once; the ten biggest clones take up roughly 2.8%. The CDR3 loop spans 14 amino acids. V shed 4 bases and J 10 bases; nucleotides not matched to a gene: 4. Germline CDR1 and CDR2: SNHLY and FYNNEI. This clone was detected only a few times. The V and J genes are TRBV2 and TRBJ1-6; 10 positions match TRBD1. This receptor was obtained from a human patient who received a liver transplant. Some T cells could come from the graft donor. The source was CD4+ T cells from blood, collected at the approximately 16-month timepoint. CDR3 sequence (DNA): TGTGCCAGCAGTGCCGACAGGGGGCGGTCACCCCTCCACTTT. Protein sequence: CASSADRGRSPLHF.